Reported below is one TCR beta chain. Controls came from buffy coats of healthy blood donors. Produced via immunoSEQ multiplex PCR; TCRdb's table is partial and in-frame only. Here the sample spans tens of thousands of clones, about 80% being singletons. The sample originates from a study of STAT5B mutations in CD4+ large granular lymphocyte leukemia. The sequenced material came from CD4+ T cells from blood buffy coats. This TCR came from a human donor in good health.

The CDR3 loop is CASSNFGTEPYEQYF. As DNA, the CDR3 is TGTGCCAGCAGCAACTTCGGGACGGAGCCCTACGAGCAGTACTTC. The rearrangement joins TRBV7-2 to TRBJ2-7; D may match TRBD1 or TRBD2 (5 bases each). The length of the CDR3 is 15 residues. The V gene's germline CDR1 is SGHTA and CDR2 FQGNSA. Trimming took 5 bases from V and 2 from J, leaving 16 bases between them.